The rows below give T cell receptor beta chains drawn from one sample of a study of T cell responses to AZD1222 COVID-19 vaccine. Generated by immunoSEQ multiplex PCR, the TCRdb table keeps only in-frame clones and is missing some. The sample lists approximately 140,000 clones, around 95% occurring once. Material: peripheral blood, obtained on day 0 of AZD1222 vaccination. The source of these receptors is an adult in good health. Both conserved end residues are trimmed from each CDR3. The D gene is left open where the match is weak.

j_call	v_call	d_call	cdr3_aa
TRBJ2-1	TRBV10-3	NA	AITPQGNEQF
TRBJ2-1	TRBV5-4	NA	ASSYDPHNEQF
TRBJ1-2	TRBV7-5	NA	VRSFITGAPTNYGYT
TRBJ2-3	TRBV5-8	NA	ASSPLAGSTDTQY
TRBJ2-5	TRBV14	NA	ASSQAAGAVGETQY
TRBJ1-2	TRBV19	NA	ASRRNFEGAIYGYT
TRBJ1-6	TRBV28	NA	ASSLPLDSLH
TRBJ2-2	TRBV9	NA	ASSPFRVNTGELF
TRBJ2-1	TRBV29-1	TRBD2	SVDGLAGGYNEQF
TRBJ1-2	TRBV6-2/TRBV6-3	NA	ASSYGANYGYT
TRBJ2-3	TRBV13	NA	ASSLGLRDTQY
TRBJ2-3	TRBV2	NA	ASGFSSTYTDTQY
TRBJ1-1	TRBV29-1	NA	SVADTEAF
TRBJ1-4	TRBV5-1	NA	ASSLEGINEKLF
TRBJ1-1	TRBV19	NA	ASSIEGRHLNTEAF
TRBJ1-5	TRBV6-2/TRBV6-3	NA	ASSSGGRGGLGSNQPQH
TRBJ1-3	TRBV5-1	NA	ASSGGSSGNTIY
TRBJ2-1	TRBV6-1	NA	ASSEGRIDNEQF
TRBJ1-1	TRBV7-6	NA	ASSPGGLNTEAF
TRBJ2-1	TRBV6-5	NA	ASSYNRQGGEQF
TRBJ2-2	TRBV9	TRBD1	AARYRGRTGELF
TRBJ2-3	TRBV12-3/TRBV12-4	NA	ASSPGGTDTQY
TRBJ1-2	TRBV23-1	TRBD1	ASTPGQGEKAFLIYT
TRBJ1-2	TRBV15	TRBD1	ATSSPGQAARGYT
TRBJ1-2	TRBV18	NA	ASSLNNYGYT
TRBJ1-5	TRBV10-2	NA	ASRLVQGQPQH
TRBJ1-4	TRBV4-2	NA	ASSARGADEKLF
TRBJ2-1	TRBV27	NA	ASSCSGCNEQF
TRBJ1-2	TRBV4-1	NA	ASSQEDRTNYGYT
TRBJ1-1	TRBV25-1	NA	ASSATQTPGRNTEAF
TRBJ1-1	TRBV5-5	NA	ASSFRFPGQSTEAF
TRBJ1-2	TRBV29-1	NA	SGTETDYGYT
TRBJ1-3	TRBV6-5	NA	ASNTNRASGNTIY
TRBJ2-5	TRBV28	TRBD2	ASSLWSGAARETQY
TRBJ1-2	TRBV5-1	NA	ASSLGGTMNYGYT
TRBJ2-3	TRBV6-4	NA	ASSVGEYTDTQY
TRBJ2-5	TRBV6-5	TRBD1	ASSLQGAETQY
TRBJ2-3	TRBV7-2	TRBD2	ASSFTSGMDTQY
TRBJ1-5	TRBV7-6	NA	ASSLGSDQPQH
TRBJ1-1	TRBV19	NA	ASRDFPLATEAF
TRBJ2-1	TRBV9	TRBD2	ASSVVLAGVNEQF
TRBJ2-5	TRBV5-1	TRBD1	ASSLDPRDRGLQETQY
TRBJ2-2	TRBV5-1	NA	ASSLPRKTAGELF
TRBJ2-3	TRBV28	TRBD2	ASTGPLRLAGSTDTQY
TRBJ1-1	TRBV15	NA	ATSPTHTEAF
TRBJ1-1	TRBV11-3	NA	ASSRRSYTEAF
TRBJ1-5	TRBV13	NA	ASSLGRGNQPQH
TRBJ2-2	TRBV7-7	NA	ASSHSGSSGELF
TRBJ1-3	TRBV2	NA	ASSPKGNTIY
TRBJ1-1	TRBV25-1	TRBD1	ASKGTAERAEAF
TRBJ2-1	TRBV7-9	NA	ASSLGPLYNEQF
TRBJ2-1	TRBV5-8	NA	ASSLEAGPYNEQF
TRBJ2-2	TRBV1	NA	TSTVSGTSGNTGELF
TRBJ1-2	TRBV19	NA	ASTARVGFYGYT
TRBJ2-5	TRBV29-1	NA	SVVGGARETQY